The 7 T cell receptor beta chains presented below share a single source sample, sequenced in a study of T cells after yellow fever vaccination. TCRdb re-called the 5' RACE reads with MiXCR, one entry per CDR3 protein. The sample lists roughly 74,000 distinct CDR3 sequences; approximately 6.5% were seen once. Sequenced material: CD8+ T cells sorted from PBMCs, taken about 5 days after the first yellow fever vaccination. These receptors all stem from a man between 18 and 29 years old who received the YFV17D yellow fever vaccine.

The genes are TRBV11-1 and TRBJ2-2, with D tentatively TRBD1 or TRBD2 (5 bases each). V lost 3 bases and J lost 1, with 9 bases in between. CDR1 and CDR2 from the germline V gene are SGHAT and FQDESV (reference sequence). This CDR3 spans 15 amino acids. CDR3 nucleotide sequence: TGTGCCAGCAGCTTCCGGGACGGGAACACCGGGGAGCTGTTTTTT. This translates into CASSFRDGNTGELFF.

In DNA form, the CDR3 reads TGTGCCTGGAGTGGAGACAGGGTATGGTCCCACAATGAGCAGTTCTTC. Translation: CAWSGDRVWSHNEQFF. The V and J genes are TRBV30 and TRBJ2-1; 7 bases are shared with TRBD1. Per the germline V gene, CDR1 is GTSNPN and CDR2 is SVGIG (reference sequence). Trimming removed 1 base from V and 5 bases from J; junction bases left unmatched: 11. The length of the CDR3 is 16 residues.

This clonotype was picked up a small number of times. CDR3 in amino acids: CASSLAEGGRHEQYV. The DNA of the CDR3 is TGTGCCAGCAGCTTGGCTGAGGGGGGGAGGCACGAGCAGTACGTC. The chain combines TRBV5-5 with TRBJ2-7, with a tentative D call TRBD2 (7 bases). V lost 0 bases, J lost 5 bases, and 15 bases lay in between. This CDR3 has 15 amino acids. The germline CDR1 and CDR2 sequences are SGHKS and YYEKEE (reference sequence).

The table lists this clonotype with many counts. The chain has TRBV12-3 or TRBV12-4 and TRBJ2-1; 9 bases map to TRBD1. This CDR3 contains 15 residues. V was clipped by 6 bases and J by 5 bases; unmatched bases: 8. The CDR3 DNA follows: TGTGCCAGCAGGAGCGGGACAGGGTTTCACAATGAGCAGTTCTTC. Translated: CASRSGTGFHNEQFF.

There are many counts of this clonotype. V is TRBV7-9 and J is TRBJ2-5; D uncertain. This CDR3 has 14 amino acids. The germline CDR1 and CDR2 sequences are SEHNR and FQNEAQ (reference sequence). Trimming took off 3 bases at V and 1 base at J, with 9 bases between the two ends. CDR3 DNA sequence: TGTGCCAGCAGCTTCGAACACAGCCAAGAGACCCAGTACTTC. This translates into CASSFEHSQETQYF. The complete variable domain, with remaining parts taken from reference TRBV7-9 and TRBJ2-5, reads DTGVSQNPRHKITKRGQNVTFRCDPISEHNRLYWYRQTLGQGPEFLTYFQNEAQLEKSRLLSDRFSAERPKGSFSTLEIQRTEQGDSAMYLCASSFEHSQETQYFGPGTRLLVL.

This clonotype came up many times. This chain links TRBV6-6 with TRBJ1-5; D perhaps matches TRBD1 (5 bases). Trimming removed 7 bases at V and 7 bases at J, with 11 bases between. The germline V gene encodes CDR1 MNHNY and CDR2 SVGAGI (reference sequence). This CDR3 is 12 amino acids long. CDR3 sequence (DNA): TGTGCCAGCACCTTCGGGGACCAGCCCCAGCATTTT. It translates to CASTFGDQPQHF.

This clonotype was seen only a few times. J is TRBJ1-2 and V is TRBV27; no reliable D call. Germline V gene lookup returns CDR1 MNHEY and CDR2 SMNVEV (reference sequence). The V end lost 6 bases, the J end lost 5 bases, and 13 bases lay between the germline ends. The CDR3 length is 13 residues. In DNA form, the CDR3 reads TGTGCCAGCAGCTGGCACAGAAGGTATGGCTACACCTTC. Residues: CASSWHRRYGYTF.